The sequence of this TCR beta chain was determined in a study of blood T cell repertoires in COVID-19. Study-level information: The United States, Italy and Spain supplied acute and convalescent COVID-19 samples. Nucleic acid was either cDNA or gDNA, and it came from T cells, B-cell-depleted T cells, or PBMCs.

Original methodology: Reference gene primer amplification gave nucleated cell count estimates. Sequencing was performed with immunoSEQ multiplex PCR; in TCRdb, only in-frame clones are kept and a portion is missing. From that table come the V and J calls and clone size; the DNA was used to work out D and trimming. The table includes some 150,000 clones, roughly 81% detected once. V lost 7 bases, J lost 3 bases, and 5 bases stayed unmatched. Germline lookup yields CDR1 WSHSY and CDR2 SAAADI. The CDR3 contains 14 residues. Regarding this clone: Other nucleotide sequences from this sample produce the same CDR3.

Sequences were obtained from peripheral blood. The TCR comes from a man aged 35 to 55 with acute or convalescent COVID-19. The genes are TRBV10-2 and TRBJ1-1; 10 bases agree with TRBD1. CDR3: CASTLTGGDTEAFF. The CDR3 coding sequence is TGCGCCAGCACCTTGACAGGGGGCGACACTGAAGCTTTCTTT.